This TCR beta chain originates from a study of T-cell memory formation after mild COVID-19. Overall study: TCR clusters mostly belonged to single donors.

V was shortened by 4 bases and J by 2 bases, with 15 bases between the two germline ends. CDR1 and CDR2 from the germline V gene are DFQATT and SNEGSKA (reference sequence). This CDR3 contains 14 residues. Study results and caveats: CD4/CD8 balance characterized clones contracting day 15 to 85, and CD4+ skew characterized later expanders. Clonal second-wave expansions that peaked on day 37 had unconfirmed SARS-CoV-2 specificity.

This clonotype was picked up a small number of times. Antigen specificity is unknown. Constant-segment-primed 5'RACE gave TCR alpha and TCR beta cDNA libraries with sample barcodes and UMIs. Each CDR3 protein is one row after TCRdb ran MiXCR on the 5' RACE reads. The sample shows hundreds of thousands of distinct CDR3 sequences, around 15% of them seen only once. V gene TRBV20-1 combines with J gene TRBJ2-7, with D maybe TRBD2 (5 bases). The clonotype was recovered from an adult woman who had mild COVID-19 (a few samples of this study predate the infection). Cell type and time point are not known. The sequencing input was PBMCs or a T cell subset sorted from them (not recorded which). CDR3: CSATRSGGAYEQYF. As DNA, the CDR3 is TGCAGTGCTACCCGGAGCGGAGGAGCCTACGAGCAGTACTTC.